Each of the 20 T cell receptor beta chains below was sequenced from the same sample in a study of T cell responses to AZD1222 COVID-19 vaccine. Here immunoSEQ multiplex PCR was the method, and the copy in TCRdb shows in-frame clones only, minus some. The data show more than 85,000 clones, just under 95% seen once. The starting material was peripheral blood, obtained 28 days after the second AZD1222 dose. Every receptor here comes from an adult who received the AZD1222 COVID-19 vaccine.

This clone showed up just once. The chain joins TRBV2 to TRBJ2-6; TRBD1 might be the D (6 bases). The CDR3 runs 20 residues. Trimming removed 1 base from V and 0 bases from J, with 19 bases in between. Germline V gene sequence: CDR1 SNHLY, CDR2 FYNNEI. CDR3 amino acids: CASSEEGTPGQDSGANVLTF. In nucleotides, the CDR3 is TGTGCCAGCAGTGAAGAGGGGACCCCGGGACAAGACTCTGGGGCCAACGTCCTGACTTTC.

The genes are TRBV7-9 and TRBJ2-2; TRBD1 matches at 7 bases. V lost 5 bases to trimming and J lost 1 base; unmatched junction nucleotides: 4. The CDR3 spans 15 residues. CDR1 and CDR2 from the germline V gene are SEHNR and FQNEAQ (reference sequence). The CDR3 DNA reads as TGTGCCAGCAGCACGAGGACAGGGAACACCGGGGAGCTGTTTTTT. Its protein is CASSTRTGNTGELFF.

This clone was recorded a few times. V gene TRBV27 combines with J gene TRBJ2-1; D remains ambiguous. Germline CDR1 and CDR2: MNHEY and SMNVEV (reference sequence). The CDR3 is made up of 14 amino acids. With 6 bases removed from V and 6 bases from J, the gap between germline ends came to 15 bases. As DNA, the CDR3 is TGTGCCAGCAGGCCCCCAGCCACGGCCAATGAGCAGTTCTTC. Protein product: CASRPPATANEQFF.

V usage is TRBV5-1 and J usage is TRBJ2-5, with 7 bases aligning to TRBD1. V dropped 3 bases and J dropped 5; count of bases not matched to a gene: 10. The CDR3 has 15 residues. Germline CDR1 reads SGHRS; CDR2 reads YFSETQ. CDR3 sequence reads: CASSSYRGSRETQYF. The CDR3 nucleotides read TGCGCCAGCAGCTCGTACAGGGGATCAAGGGAGACCCAGTACTTC.

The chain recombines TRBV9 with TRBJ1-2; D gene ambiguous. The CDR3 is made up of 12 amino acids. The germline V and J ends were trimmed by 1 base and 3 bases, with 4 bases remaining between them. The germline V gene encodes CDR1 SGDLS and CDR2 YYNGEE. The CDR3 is CASSVNDYGYTF. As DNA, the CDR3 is TGTGCCAGCAGCGTAAACGACTATGGCTACACCTTC.

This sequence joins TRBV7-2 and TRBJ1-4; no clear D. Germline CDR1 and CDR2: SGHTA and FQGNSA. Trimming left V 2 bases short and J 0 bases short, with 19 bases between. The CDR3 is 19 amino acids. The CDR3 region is CASSLNPLSLAATNEKLFF. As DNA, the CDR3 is TGTGCCAGCAGCTTAAACCCCCTCTCTTTGGCCGCAACTAATGAAAAACTGTTTTTT.

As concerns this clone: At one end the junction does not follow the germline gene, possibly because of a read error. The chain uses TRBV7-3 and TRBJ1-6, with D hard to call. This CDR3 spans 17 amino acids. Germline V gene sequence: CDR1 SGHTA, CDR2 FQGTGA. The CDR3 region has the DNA TGTGCCAGCACCTTACCGGACTTCCGCTCCTATAATTCACCCCTCCACTTT. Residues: CASTLPDFRSYNSPLHF.

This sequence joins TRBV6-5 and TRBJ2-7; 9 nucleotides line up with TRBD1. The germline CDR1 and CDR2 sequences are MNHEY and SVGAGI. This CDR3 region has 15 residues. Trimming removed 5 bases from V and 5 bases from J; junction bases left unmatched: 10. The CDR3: CASSKTGTGSHEQYF. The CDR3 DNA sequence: TGTGCCAGCAGTAAAACCGGGACAGGGAGCCACGAGCAGTACTTC.

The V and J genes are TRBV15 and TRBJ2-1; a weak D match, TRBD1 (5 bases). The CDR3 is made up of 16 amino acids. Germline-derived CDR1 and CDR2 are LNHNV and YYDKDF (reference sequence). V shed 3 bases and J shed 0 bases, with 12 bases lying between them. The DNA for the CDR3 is TGTGCCACCAGCAGGTTCAGGGCAACCTCCTACAATGAGCAGTTCTTC. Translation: CATSRFRATSYNEQFF.

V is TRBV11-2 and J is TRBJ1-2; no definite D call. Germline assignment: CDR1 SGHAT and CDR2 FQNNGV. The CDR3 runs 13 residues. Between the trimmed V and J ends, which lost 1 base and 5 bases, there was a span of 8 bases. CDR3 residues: CASSLAQRYGYTF. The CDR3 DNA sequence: TGTGCCAGCAGCTTAGCACAGCGTTATGGCTACACCTTC.

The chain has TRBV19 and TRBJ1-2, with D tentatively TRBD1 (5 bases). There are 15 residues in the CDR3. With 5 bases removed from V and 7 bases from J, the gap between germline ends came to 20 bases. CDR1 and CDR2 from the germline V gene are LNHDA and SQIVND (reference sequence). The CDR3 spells CASSPHGPQGGGYTF. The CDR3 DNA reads TGTGCCAGTAGTCCCCACGGGCCCCAGGGAGGTGGCTACACCTTC.

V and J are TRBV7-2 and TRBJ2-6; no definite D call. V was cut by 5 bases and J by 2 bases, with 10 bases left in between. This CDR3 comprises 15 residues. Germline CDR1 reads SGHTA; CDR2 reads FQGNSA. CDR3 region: CASSEIAAGANVLTF. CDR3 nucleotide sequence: TGTGCCAGCAGCGAGATTGCGGCTGGGGCCAACGTCCTGACTTTC.

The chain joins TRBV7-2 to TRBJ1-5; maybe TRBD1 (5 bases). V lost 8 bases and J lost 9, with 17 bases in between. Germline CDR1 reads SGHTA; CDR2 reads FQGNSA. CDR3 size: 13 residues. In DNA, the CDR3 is TGTGCCAGCGCCCAACAGGAGAAGGGGCCCCAGCATTTT. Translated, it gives CASAQQEKGPQHF. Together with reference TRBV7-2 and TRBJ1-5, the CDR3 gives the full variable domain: GAGVSQSPSNKVTEKGKDVELRCDPISGHTALYWYRQSLGQGLEFLIYFQGNSAPDKSGLPSDRFSAERTGGSVSTLTIQRTQQEDSAVYLCASAQQEKGPQHFGDGTRLSIL.

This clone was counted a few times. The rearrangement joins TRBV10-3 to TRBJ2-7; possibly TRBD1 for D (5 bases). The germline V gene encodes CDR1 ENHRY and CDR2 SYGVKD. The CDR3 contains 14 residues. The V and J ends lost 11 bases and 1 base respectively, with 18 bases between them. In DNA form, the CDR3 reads TGTGCCGTCCAGGGTAGGGGAAAATCCTACGAGCAGTACTTC. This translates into CAVQGRGKSYEQYF.

The CDR3 loop is CATLSSGTPYQPQHF. In DNA form, the CDR3 reads TGTGCCACCCTATCTTCCGGGACACCCTATCAGCCCCAGCATTTT. The chain is built from TRBV28 and TRBJ1-5, with a weak D call TRBD1 (6 bases). The CDR3 loop spans 15 amino acids. The ends were cut back, 10 bases at V and 5 bases at J, with 21 bases in the middle. The germline gives CDR1 MDHEN, CDR2 SYDVKM.

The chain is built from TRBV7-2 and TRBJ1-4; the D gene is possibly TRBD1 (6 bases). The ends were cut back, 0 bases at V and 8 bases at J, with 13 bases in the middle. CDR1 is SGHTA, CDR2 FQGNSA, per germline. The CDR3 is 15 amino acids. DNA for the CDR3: TGTGCCAGCAGCTTAGCCCAGGGGTTGAACGAAAAACTGTTTTTT. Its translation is CASSLAQGLNEKLFF.

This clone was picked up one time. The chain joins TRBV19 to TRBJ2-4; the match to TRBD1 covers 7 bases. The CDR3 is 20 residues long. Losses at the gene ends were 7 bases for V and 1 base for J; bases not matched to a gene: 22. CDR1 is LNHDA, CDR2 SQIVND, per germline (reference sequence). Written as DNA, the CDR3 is TGTGCCAGTACCCCGGGACAGCTCCATGGGGTTTTTAGTGCCAAAAACATTCAGTACTTC. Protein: CASTPGQLHGVFSAKNIQYF.

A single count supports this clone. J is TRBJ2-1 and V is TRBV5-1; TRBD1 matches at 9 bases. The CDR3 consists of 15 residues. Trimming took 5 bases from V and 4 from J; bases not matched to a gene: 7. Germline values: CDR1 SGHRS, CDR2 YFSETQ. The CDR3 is CASRSGTGLYNEQFF. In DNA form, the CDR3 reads TGCGCCAGCAGATCCGGGACAGGGTTGTACAATGAGCAGTTCTTC.

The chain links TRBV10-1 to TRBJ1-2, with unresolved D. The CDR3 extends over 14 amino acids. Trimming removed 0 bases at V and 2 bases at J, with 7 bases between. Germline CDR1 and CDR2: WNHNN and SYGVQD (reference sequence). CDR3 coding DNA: TGCGCCAGCAGTGAGTCGATAGAAAACTATGGCTACACCTTC. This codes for CASSESIENYGYTF.

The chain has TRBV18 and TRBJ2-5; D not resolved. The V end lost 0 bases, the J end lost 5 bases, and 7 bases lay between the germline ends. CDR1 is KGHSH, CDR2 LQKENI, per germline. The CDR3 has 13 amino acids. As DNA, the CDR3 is TGTGCCAGCTCACCACCGTCGGGTGAGACCCAGTACTTC. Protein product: CASSPPSGETQYF.